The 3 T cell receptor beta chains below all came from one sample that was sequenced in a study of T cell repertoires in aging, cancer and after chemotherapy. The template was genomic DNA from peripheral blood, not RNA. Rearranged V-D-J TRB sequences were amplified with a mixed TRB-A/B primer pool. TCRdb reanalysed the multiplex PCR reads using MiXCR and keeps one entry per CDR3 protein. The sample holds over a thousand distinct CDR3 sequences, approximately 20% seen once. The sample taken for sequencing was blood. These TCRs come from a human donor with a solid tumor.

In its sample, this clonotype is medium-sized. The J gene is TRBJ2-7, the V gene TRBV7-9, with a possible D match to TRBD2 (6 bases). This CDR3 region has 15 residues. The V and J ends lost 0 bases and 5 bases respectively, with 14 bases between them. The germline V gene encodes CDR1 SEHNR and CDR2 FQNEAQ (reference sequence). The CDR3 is CASSLAGGSVDEQYF. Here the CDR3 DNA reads TGTGCCAGCAGCTTAGCCGGGGGTAGCGTGGACGAGCAGTACTTC.

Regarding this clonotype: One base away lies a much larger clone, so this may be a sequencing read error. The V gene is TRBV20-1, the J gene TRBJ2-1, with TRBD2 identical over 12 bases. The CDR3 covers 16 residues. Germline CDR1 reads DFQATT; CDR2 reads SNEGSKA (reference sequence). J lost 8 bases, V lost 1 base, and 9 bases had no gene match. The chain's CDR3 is CSARVVASGRVHEQFF. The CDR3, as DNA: TGCAGTGCTAGAGTGGTCGCTAGCGGGAGGGTCCATGAGCAGTTCTTC.

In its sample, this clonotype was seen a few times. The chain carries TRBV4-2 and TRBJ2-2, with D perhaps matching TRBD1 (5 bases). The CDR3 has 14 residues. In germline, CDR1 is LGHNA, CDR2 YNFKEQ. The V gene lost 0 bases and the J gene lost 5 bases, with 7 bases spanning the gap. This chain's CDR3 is CASSQDTGTGELFF. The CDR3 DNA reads TGTGCCAGCAGCCAAGATACAGGAACCGGGGAGCTGTTTTTT.